The clone carrying this T cell receptor (beta chain) was seen only a few times. What it binds is not known. Investigators reverse transcribed all isolated RNA, so they sequenced expressed TCRB transcripts. Libraries were prepared by immunoSEQ multiplex PCR; TCRdb keeps only in-frame clonotypes and omits some of them. The sample includes about 900,000 clones, roughly a sixth seen only once; the top ten take around 0.02%. The CDR3 contains 19 residues. V gave up 1 base and J gave up 3 bases; unmatched junction bases: 17. The germline gives CDR1 SEHNR, CDR2 FQNEAQ (reference sequence). This specimen comes from a study of beta chain features in type 1 diabetes. Across the study: Healthy donors resembled patients in age, gender and cell yields. There were about 110,000,000 sorted cells examined across all samples.

Points from the study as a whole: Shortening that was moderate but significant affected the TCRB CDR3s of Type 1 diabetes patients in all four CD4+ subsets. PCR, the amplification step, might favor shorter templates, equally in patients and controls.

The source of this sequence is a woman aged 18-29 years in good health. The gene calls are TRBV7-9 and TRBJ1-1; the match to TRBD1 covers 7 bases. Sequenced material: naive CD4+ T cells from blood. This CDR3 reads CASSLGPREGAFGDTEAFF. The CDR3 bases are TGTGCCAGCAGCTTAGGTCCCCGGGAGGGGGCTTTCGGGGACACTGAAGCTTTCTTT.